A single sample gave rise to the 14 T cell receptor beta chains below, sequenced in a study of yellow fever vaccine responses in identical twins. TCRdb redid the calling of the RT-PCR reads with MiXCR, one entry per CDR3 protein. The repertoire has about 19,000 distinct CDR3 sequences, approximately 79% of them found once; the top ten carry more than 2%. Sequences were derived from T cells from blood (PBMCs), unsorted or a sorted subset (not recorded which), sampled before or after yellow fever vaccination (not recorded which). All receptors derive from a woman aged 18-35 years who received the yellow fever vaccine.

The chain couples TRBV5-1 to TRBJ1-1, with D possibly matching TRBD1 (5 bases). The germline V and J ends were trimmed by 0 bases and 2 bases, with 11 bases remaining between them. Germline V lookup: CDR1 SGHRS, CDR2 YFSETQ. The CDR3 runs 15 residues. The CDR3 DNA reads TGCGCCAGCAGCTTGGCCGGGGGGAGTAACACTGAAGCTTTCTTT. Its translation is CASSLAGGSNTEAFF.

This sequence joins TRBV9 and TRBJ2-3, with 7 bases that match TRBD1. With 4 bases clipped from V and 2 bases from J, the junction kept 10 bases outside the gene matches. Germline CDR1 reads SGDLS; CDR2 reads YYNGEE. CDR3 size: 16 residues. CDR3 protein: CASSIRQGLVTDTQYF. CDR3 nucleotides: TGTGCCAGCAGCATAAGACAGGGTCTTGTCACAGATACGCAGTATTTT.

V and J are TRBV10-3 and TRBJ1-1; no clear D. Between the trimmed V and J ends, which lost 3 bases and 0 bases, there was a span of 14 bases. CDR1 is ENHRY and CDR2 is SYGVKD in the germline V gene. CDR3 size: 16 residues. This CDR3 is CAISDDRIVMNTEAFF. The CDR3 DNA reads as TGTGCCATCAGTGATGATAGGATAGTAATGAACACTGAAGCTTTCTTT.

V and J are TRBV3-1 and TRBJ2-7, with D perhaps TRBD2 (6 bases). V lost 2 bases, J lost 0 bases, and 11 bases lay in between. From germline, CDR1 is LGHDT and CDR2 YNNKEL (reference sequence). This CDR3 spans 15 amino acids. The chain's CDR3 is CASSQRASVSYEQYF. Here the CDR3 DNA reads TGTGCCAGCAGCCAACGGGCTAGCGTCTCCTACGAGCAGTACTTC.

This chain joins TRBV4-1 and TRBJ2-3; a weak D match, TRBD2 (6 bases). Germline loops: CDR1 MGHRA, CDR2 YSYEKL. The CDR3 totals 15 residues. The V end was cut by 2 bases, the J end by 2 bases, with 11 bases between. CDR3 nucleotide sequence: TGCGCCAGCAGCCAACGCGGGGTAAACACAGATACGCAGTATTTT. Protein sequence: CASSQRGVNTDTQYF.

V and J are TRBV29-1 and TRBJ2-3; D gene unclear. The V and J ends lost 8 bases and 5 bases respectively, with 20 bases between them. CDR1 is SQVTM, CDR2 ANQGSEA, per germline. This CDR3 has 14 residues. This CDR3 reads CSSVWWKGEDTQYF. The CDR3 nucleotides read TGCAGCTCCGTGTGGTGGAAAGGTGAAGATACGCAGTATTTT.

For the CDR3, the DNA is TGTGCCAGCAGTCCTCAGGGGGGCCGCACTGAAGCTTTCTTT. It encodes CASSPQGGRTEAFF. The rearrangement uses TRBV12-3 or TRBV12-4 and TRBJ1-1; the match to TRBD1 covers 7 bases. V lost 5 bases to trimming and J lost 4 bases; unmatched junction nucleotides: 7. The CDR3 has 14 amino acids.

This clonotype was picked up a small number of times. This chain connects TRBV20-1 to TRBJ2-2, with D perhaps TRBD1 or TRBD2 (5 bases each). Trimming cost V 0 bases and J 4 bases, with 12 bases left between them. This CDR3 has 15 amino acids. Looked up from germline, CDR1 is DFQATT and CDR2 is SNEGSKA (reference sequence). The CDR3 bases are TGCAGTGCTAGAGATGGGGGAGTCGTCACCGGGGAGCTGTTTTTT. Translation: CSARDGGVVTGELFF.

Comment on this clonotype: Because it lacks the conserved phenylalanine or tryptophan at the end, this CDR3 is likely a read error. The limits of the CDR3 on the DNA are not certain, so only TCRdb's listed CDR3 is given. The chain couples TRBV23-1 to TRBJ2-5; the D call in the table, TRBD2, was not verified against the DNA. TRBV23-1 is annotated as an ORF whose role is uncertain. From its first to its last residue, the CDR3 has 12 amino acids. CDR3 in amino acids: CASSQLQGSRRS.

DNA for the CDR3: TGCAGTGCGGCGGGAGGGGTCGGTGATACGCAGTATTTT. Its translation is CSAAGGVGDTQYF. V and J are TRBV20-1 and TRBJ2-3; 9 nucleotides align to TRBD2. Trimming took 6 bases from V and 6 from J; bases not matched to a gene: 7. The CDR3 contains 13 residues. In germline, CDR1 is DFQATT, CDR2 SNEGSKA (reference sequence).

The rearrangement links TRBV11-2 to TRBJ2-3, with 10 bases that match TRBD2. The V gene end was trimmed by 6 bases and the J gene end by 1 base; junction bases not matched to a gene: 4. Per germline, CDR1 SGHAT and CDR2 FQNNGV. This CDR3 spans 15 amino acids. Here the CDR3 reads CASRKGTSGTDTQYF. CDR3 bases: TGTGCCAGCAGAAAAGGGACTAGCGGCACAGATACGCAGTATTTT. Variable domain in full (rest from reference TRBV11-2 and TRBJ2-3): EAGVAQSPRYKIIEKRQSVAFWCNPISGHATLYWYQQILGQGPKLLIQFQNNGVVDDSQLPKDRFSAERLKGVDSTLKIQPAKLEDSAVYLCASRKGTSGTDTQYFGPGTRLTVL.

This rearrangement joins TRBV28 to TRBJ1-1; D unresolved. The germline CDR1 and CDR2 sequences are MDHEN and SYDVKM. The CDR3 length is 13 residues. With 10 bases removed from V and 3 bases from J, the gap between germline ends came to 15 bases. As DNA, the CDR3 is TGTGCCATCAAGCTCATAGCGGACACTGAAGCTTTCTTT. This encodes CAIKLIADTEAFF.

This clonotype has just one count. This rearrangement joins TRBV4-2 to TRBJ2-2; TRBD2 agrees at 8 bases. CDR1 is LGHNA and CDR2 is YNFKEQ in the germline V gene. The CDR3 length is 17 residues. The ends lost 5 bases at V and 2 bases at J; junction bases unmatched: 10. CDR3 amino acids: CASSDSTSGGNTGELFF. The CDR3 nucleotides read TGTGCCAGCAGCGACTCGACGAGCGGGGGAAACACCGGGGAGCTGTTTTTT.

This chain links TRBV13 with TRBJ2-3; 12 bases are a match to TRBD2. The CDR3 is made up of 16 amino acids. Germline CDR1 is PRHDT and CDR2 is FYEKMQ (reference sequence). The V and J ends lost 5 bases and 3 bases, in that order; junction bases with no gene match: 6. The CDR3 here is CASSQRTSGTTDTQYF. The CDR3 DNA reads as TGTGCCAGCAGCCAGAGGACTAGCGGGACGACAGATACGCAGTATTTT.